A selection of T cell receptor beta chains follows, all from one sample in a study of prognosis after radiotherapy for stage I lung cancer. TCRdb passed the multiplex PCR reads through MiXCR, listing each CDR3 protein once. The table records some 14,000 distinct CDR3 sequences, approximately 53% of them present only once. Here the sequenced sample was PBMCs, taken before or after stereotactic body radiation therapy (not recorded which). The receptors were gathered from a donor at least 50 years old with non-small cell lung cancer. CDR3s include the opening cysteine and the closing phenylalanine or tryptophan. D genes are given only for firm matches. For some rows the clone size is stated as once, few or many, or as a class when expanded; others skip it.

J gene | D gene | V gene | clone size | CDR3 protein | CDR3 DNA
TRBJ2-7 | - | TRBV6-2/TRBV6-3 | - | CASRKSHEQYF | TGTGCCAGCAGAAAGTCACACGAGCAGTACTTC
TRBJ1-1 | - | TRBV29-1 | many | CSVRNTEAFF | TGCAGCGTTAGAAACACTGAAGCTTTCTTT
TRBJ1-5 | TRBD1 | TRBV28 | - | CASSSGQGYQPQHF | TGTGCCAGCAGTTCGGGACAGGGATACCAGCCCCAGCATTTT
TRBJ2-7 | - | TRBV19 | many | CASSIGGTGPYEQYF | TGTGCCAGTAGTATAGGAGGAACGGGACCCTACGAGCAGTACTTC
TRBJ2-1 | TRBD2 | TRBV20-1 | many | CSAVSGADNEQFF | TGCAGTGCGGTTAGCGGGGCCGACAATGAGCAGTTCTTC
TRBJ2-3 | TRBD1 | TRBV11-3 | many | CASSPRQGATDTQYF | TGTGCCAGCAGCCCAAGACAGGGGGCTACAGATACGCAGTATTTT
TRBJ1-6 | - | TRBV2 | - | CASTPGGFSPLHF | TGTGCCAGCACCCCTGGGGGGTTCTCACCCCTCCACTTT
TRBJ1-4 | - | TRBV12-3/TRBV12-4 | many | CASSSGVEKLFF | TGTGCCAGCAGTTCAGGGGTTGAAAAACTGTTTTTT
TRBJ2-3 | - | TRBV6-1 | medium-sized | CASSSQGDTQYF | TGTGCCAGCAGCTCTCAGGGGGATACGCAGTATTTT
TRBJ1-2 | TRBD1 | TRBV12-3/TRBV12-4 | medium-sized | CASTRDRGNYGYTF | TGTGCCAGCACCCGGGACAGGGGAAACTATGGCTACACCTTC